This TCR beta chain emerged from a study of T cell repertoires in cytomegalovirus infection. Whole-study context: Matching HLA type, along with CMV infection, was indicated by public TCR beta signatures. Regarding the study as a whole: The ex vivo response was dominated by HLA-C-restricted CMV-specific TCR beta clonotypes. Using cumulative public TCR beta family frequency, the authors identified those who carried CMV together with the relevant HLA.

Using its own MiXCR run on the reads, TCRdb lists one record per CDR3 protein. The data show under 250,000 distinct CDR3 sequences, 6% to 8% seen once. CDR3 length equals 14 residues. V was pared by 6 bases and J by 2 bases, with 16 bases between. Germline CDR1 and CDR2: SQVTM and ANQGSEA. Turning to this clonotype: Its antigen remains unknown.

J is TRBJ1-2 and V is TRBV29-1; tentatively, D is TRBD1 (5 bases). The source material was PBMCs. This clonotype was sampled from a human donor in good health (CMV status not recorded). Some clones in this sample may be carry-over from other donors' samples. For the CDR3, the DNA is TGCAGCGTCGATGGGGGGGGTTCGAACTATGGCTACACCTTC. Translating it yields CSVDGGGSNYGYTF.